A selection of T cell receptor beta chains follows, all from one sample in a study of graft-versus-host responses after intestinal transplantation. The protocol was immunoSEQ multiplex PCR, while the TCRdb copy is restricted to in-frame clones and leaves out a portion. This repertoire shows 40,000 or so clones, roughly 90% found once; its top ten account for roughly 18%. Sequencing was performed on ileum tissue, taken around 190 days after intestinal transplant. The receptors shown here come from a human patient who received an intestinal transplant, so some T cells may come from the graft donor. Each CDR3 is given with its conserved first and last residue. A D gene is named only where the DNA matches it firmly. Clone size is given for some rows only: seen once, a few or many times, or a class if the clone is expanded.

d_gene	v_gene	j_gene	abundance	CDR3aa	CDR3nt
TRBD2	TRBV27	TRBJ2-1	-	CASSDAGTSWGNEQFF	TGTGCCAGCAGTGACGCCGGGACTAGCTGGGGCAATGAGCAGTTCTTC
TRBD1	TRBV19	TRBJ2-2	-	CASTDRGPGELFF	TGTGCCAGTACCGATAGGGGGCCCGGGGAGCTGTTTTTT
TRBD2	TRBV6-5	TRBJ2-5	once	CASSSNPGLAGETQYF	TGTGCCAGCAGTTCCAATCCGGGACTAGCTGGGGAGACCCAGTACTTC
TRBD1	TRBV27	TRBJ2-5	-	CASSLRTDRGLEQTQYF	TGTGCCAGCAGTTTAAGAACCGACAGGGGGCTTGAGCAGACCCAGTACTTC
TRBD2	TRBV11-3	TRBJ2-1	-	CASSSTSGIYNEQFF	TGTGCCAGCAGCTCTACTAGCGGGATTTACAATGAGCAGTTCTTC
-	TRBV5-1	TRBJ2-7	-	CASSLGSLYEQYF	TGCGCCAGCAGTTTGGGCAGCCTCTACGAGCAGTACTTC
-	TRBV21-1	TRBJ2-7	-	CASSKALESGNTTYEQYF	TGTGCCAGCAGCAAAGCATTGGAGTCAGGGAACACCACCTACGAGCAGTACTTC
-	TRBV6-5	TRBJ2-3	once	CASSYESTDTQYF	TGTGCCAGCAGTTACGAGAGCACAGATACGCAGTATTTT
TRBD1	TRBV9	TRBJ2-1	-	CASSPTGGAFNEQFF	TGTGCCAGCAGCCCGACAGGGGGCGCATTTAATGAGCAGTTCTTC
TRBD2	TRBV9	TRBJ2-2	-	CASSVELAGEVGELFF	TGTGCCAGCAGCGTCGAACTAGCGGGAGAGGTCGGGGAGCTGTTTTTT
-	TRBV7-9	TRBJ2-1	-	CASSLVGNEQFF	TGTGCCAGCAGCTTAGTCGGGAATGAGCAGTTCTTC
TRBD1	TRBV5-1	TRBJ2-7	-	CASSLVTGAATYEQYF	TGCGCCAGCAGCTTGGTGACAGGGGCCGCGACCTACGAGCAGTACTTC
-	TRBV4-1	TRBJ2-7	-	CASSLQGGVHEQYF	TGCGCCAGCAGCCTTCAGGGGGGGGTTCACGAGCAGTACTTC
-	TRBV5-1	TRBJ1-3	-	CASSLAFQSSGNTIYF	TGCGCCAGCAGCTTGGCTTTCCAGAGCTCTGGAAACACCATATATTTT
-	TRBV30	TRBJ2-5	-	CAWSVQGREFETQYF	TGTGCCTGGAGTGTACAGGGCAGGGAGTTTGAGACCCAGTACTTC
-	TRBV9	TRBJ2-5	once	CASSVDLGEGETQYF	TGTGCCAGCAGCGTAGATCTAGGCGAAGGGGAGACCCAGTACTTC
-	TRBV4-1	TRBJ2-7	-	CASSQDREGGEQYF	TGCGCCAGCAGCCAAGATCGCGAGGGAGGCGAGCAGTACTTC
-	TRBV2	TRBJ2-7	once	CASNAVVKKLSGQILARSYEQYF	TGTGCCAGCAACGCAGTAGTTAAGAAGTTGTCGGGACAAATATTAGCGCGCTCCTACGAGCAGTACTTC
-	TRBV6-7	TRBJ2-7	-	CASSAILLGLYEQYF	TGTGCCAGCAGTGCCATCCTCCTAGGACTCTACGAGCAGTACTTC
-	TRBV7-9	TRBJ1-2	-	CASSLDGQDGYTF	TGTGCCAGCAGCTTAGATGGACAAGATGGCTACACCTTC
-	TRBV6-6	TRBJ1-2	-	CASSSSRQDGYTF	TGTGCCAGCAGCTCATCGCGGCAGGATGGCTACACCTTC
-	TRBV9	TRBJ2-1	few	CASSVRSGPSLGEQFF	TGTGCCAGCAGCGTGAGATCGGGACCCTCTCTCGGTGAGCAGTTCTTC
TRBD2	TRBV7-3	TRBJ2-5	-	CASSLTSGRRETQYF	TGTGCCAGCAGCTTAACTAGCGGGAGGCGCGAGACCCAGTACTTC
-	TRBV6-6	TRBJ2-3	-	CASTPLGSQGGDTQYF	TGTGCCAGCACCCCACTCGGCTCCCAGGGGGGAGATACGCAGTATTTT
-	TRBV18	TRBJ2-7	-	CASSNQGRYEQYF	TGTGCCAGCTCAAACCAAGGCCGCTACGAGCAGTACTTC
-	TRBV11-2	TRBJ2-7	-	CASGTTLNFYEQYF	TGTGCCAGCGGCACTACCTTAAATTTCTACGAGCAGTACTTC
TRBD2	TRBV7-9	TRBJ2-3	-	CASSPVAGAADTQYF	TGTGCCAGCAGCCCCGTAGCGGGAGCGGCAGATACGCAGTATTTT
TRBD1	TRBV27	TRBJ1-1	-	CASRDTGETEAFF	TGTGCCAGCCGAGATACAGGGGAGACTGAAGCTTTCTTT
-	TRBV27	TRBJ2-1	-	CASSSYSENEQFF	TGTGCCAGCAGTTCCTATAGCGAAAATGAGCAGTTCTTC
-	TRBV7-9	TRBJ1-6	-	CASSLVYGRNSPLHF	TGTGCCAGCAGCTTAGTATACGGGCGCAATTCACCCCTCCACTTT
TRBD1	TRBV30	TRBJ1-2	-	CAWSRQGAVYGYTF	TGTGCCTGGAGTAGACAGGGGGCTGTGTATGGCTACACCTTC
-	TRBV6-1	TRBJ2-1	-	CASSESYYLDEQFF	TGTGCCAGCAGTGAATCCTATTACCTCGATGAGCAGTTCTTC
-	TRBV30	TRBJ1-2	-	CASPLGKNYGYTF	TGTGCCAGCCCGCTGGGCAAGAACTATGGCTACACCTTC
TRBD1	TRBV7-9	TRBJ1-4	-	CASSRLQGQNEKLFF	TGTGCCAGCAGTAGGTTACAGGGGCAAAATGAAAAACTGTTTTTT
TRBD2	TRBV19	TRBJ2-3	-	CASSIAGGGATDTQYF	TGTGCCAGTAGTATAGCTGGCGGGGGGGCCACAGATACGCAGTATTTT
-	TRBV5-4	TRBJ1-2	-	CASSLDQESRGYTF	TGTGCCAGCAGCTTGGATCAGGAGTCTCGGGGCTACACCTTC
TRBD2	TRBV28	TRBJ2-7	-	CASSFSGGSYEQYF	TGTGCCAGCAGTTTCAGCGGGGGGTCTTACGAGCAGTACTTC